Detailed here is one T cell receptor (beta chain). The antigen remains undetermined. The sample comes from a study of human T cells and chemical hapten exposure. Whole-study context: Patch tests of 0.01% DPC on the upper back were read at 6 days. Small discrepancies in pooled library volume mainly accounted for the varying TCR yields per sample.

Study results and limitations: No shift was seen in TCRs above 1 in 1000 frequency with DPC sensitization.

The time point was: patch test 2, 6 weeks after DPC sensitization. Treatment reported: therapeutic diphenylcyclopropenone sensitization with weekly scalp DPC. Using its own MiXCR run on the RACE reads, TCRdb lists one record per CDR3 protein. The sample shows hundreds of thousands of distinct CDR3 sequences, about 6% of them seen only once. The V gene lost 7 bases and the J gene lost 2 bases, with 17 bases spanning the gap. CDR3 length: 15 amino acids. CDR1 and CDR2 from the germline V gene are MGHRA and YSYEKL. Sequenced material: whole blood, taken in connection with sensitization to the hapten diphenylcyclopropenone (DPC). This clonotype originated in a woman under 30 with alopecia areata. Some clones in this sample may be carry-over from other donors' samples. J is TRBJ2-5 and V is TRBV4-1; possibly TRBD1 for D (6 bases). As DNA, the CDR3 is TGCGCCAGCAAGAGGATCGGGACATCGCAAGAGACCCAGTACTTC. This codes for CASKRIGTSQETQYF.